What follows are 26 T cell receptor beta chains derived from one specimen sequenced in a study of control samples from healthy donors and cancer patients. Data came from immunoSEQ multiplex PCR; TCRdb stores just in-frame clones and leaves some out. The profile covers over 150,000 clones, with roughly 92% appearing a single time and around 1.3% taken by the ten largest. The sample taken for sequencing was blood. All receptors derive from a woman aged 18-29 years in good health.

V and J are TRBV6-6 and TRBJ2-2; the match to TRBD2 covers 7 bases. V shed 5 bases, J shed 5 bases, and the junction held 35 bases outside the gene matches. The CDR3 contains 24 residues. Per the germline V gene, CDR1 is MNHNY and CDR2 is SVGAGI (reference sequence). The CDR3 DNA sequence: TGTGCCAGCAGTCTCCAACAATCAACCTATGTCGTGGCCGGGACTAAAAACTCGACCGGGGAGCTGTTTTTT. As protein: CASSLQQSTYVVAGTKNSTGELFF.

The chain recombines TRBV7-2 with TRBJ2-7, with a tentative D call TRBD2 (6 bases). This CDR3 contains 13 residues. V was shortened by 5 bases and J by 6 bases, with 14 bases between the two germline ends. The germline CDR1 and CDR2 sequences are SGHTA and FQGNSA. The CDR3 DNA reads as TGTGCCAGCAGCGTCGGACTAAGGGGCGAGCAGTACTTC. Its translation: CASSVGLRGEQYF.

This chain joins TRBV27 and TRBJ1-3; 7 bases are a match to TRBD1. Germline CDR1 reads MNHEY; CDR2 reads SMNVEV (reference sequence). There are 16 residues in the CDR3. V was pared by 5 bases and J by 5 bases, with 12 bases of the junction left unmatched. The CDR3: CASSPDYRGGRNTIYF. The CDR3 DNA is TGTGCCAGCAGTCCGGACTACAGGGGTGGAAGAAACACCATATATTTT.

This clone occurred once. This chain's CDR3 is CASSFRDQTGYTF. The CDR3 DNA sequence: TGTGCCAGCTCATTCCGAGATCAGACGGGCTACACCTTC. The V gene is TRBV18, the J gene TRBJ1-2, with no clear D. This CDR3 contains 13 residues. Germline assignment: CDR1 KGHSH and CDR2 LQKENI. V was clipped by 5 bases and J by 8 bases, with 15 bases between them.

This clone showed up just once. This CDR3 is also generated by other DNA sequences in the sample. CDR3 sequence: CASSLVQSPLHF. CDR3 sequence (DNA): TGTGCCAGCAGCTTAGTCCAATCACCCCTCCACTTT. The V and J genes are TRBV13 and TRBJ1-6; D unresolved. This CDR3 has 12 residues. The germline V and J ends were trimmed by 1 base and 10 bases, with 5 bases remaining between them. Germline CDR1 and CDR2: PRHDT and FYEKMQ (reference sequence).

The chain couples TRBV7-2 to TRBJ2-2; TRBD2 matches at 12 bases. Germline V gives CDR1 SGHTA, CDR2 FQGNSA. CDR3 length: 17 amino acids. Trimming took 1 base from V and 1 from J; bases not matched to a gene: 1. The CDR3 loop is CASSLVTSGRNTGELFF. The CDR3 DNA is TGTGCCAGCAGCTTAGTGACTAGCGGGAGGAACACCGGGGAGCTGTTTTTT.

CDR3 residues: CASSAQGDQPQHF. CDR3 in DNA: TGTGCCAGCAGCGCTCAGGGGGATCAGCCCCAGCATTTT. The rearrangement links TRBV12-3 or TRBV12-4 to TRBJ1-5, with TRBD1 identical over 7 bases. V lost 6 bases and J lost 5; bases outside the gene matches: 4. CDR3 length: 13 amino acids.

This clone was observed once. The CDR3 DNA is TGTGCCAGCAGGGTACAGGGCGGGGAGACCCAGTACTTC. It encodes CASRVQGGETQYF. The chain combines TRBV6-5 with TRBJ2-5, with D possibly being TRBD1 (6 bases). CDR3 length: 13 residues. The germline CDR1 and CDR2 sequences are MNHEY and SVGAGI. Trimming removed 6 bases at V and 5 bases at J, with 13 bases between.

V usage is TRBV3-1 (or the pseudogene TRBV3-2) and J usage is TRBJ1-6, with D uncertain. Germline CDR1 LGHDT, CDR2 YNNKEL (reference sequence). CDR3 length equals 15 residues. V lost 6 bases, J lost 8 bases, and 17 bases lay in between. This CDR3 reads CASSLNREPYSPLHF. In nucleotides, the CDR3 is TGTGCCAGCAGTCTAAACCGGGAACCTTATTCACCCCTCCACTTT.

V and J are TRBV3-1 (or the pseudogene TRBV3-2) and TRBJ1-5; the D gene is possibly TRBD1 (5 bases). V was trimmed by 0 bases and J by 6 bases, leaving 12 bases between them. Germline CDR1 reads LGHDT; CDR2 reads YNNKEL (reference sequence). The CDR3 has 15 residues. The CDR3 here is CASSQDPGLVQPQHF. DNA for the CDR3: TGTGCCAGCAGCCAAGATCCAGGGTTGGTTCAGCCCCAGCATTTT.

V and J are TRBV7-2 and TRBJ2-1; 13 positions match TRBD2. Trimming at V came to 1 base and at J to 9 bases, leaving 6 bases not matched to a gene. Germline V gene data show CDR1 as SGHTA and CDR2 as FQGNSA. The CDR3 runs to 16 residues. The CDR3 sequence: CASSLVGTSGVAEQFF. The CDR3 DNA reads as TGTGCCAGCAGCTTAGTTGGGACTAGCGGGGTCGCTGAGCAGTTCTTC.

This chain joins TRBV7-2 and TRBJ2-3; a possible D gene is TRBD2 (5 bases). The CDR3 length is 16 residues. In germline, CDR1 is SGHTA, CDR2 FQGNSA. The V and J ends lost 0 bases and 5 bases respectively, with 15 bases between them. CDR3 sequence (DNA): TGTGCCAGCAGCTTAGCGAGGGTGGAGCGTATAGATACGCAGTATTTT. Residues: CASSLARVERIDTQYF.

The chain carries TRBV2 and TRBJ2-1; D possibly uses TRBD1 or TRBD2 (5 bases each). CDR1 and CDR2 from the germline V gene are SNHLY and FYNNEI. The CDR3 covers 12 residues. The V gene lost 7 bases and the J gene lost 10 bases, with 14 bases spanning the gap. The DNA for the CDR3 is TGTGCCAGCATGGGGGTTATGCGCGAGCAGTTCTTC. It specifies CASMGVMREQFF. The variable domain in full, with the rest retrieved from reference TRBV2 and TRBJ2-1, is EPEVTQTPSHQVTQMGQEVILRCVPISNHLYFYWYRQILGQKVEFLVSFYNNEISEKSEIFDDQFSVERPDGSNFTLKIRSTKLEDSAMYFCASMGVMREQFFGPGTRLTVL.

This chain uses TRBV19 with TRBJ2-2; the D gene is possibly TRBD1 (5 bases). The CDR3 is 17 amino acids. V dropped 3 bases and J dropped 4 bases, with 18 bases sitting between them. CDR1 is LNHDA and CDR2 is SQIVND in the germline V gene (reference sequence). The CDR3 reads CASSIKFFRVTTGELFF. In nucleotides, the CDR3 is TGTGCCAGTAGTATCAAGTTCTTCAGGGTAACCACCGGGGAGCTGTTTTTT.

The rearrangement links TRBV21-1 to TRBJ1-1; the table's D call TRBD1 went unverified against the DNA. TRBV21-1 is shown as a pseudogene. This CDR3 is built from 17 residues. The CDR3: CASRDPWTDRGQTEAFF. CDR3 coding DNA: TGTGCCAGCCGGGACCCTTGGACGGACAGGGGGCAAACTGAAGCTTTCTTT.

The V call is TRBV28, the J call TRBJ1-4, with unresolved D. V dropped 11 bases and J dropped 4 bases, with 14 bases sitting between them. The germline V gene encodes CDR1 MDHEN and CDR2 SYDVKM. The CDR3 is 13 residues long. CDR3 protein: CAARGGSNEKLFF. CDR3 bases: TGTGCCGCCCGGGGAGGGAGTAATGAAAAACTGTTTTTT.

CDR3 residues: CASSQAQGTEAFF. CDR3 nucleotides: TGTGCCAGCAGCCAAGCACAGGGGACTGAAGCTTTCTTT. The chain recombines TRBV3-1 (or the pseudogene TRBV3-2) with TRBJ1-1, with 7 bases matching TRBD1. This CDR3 region has 13 residues. V gave up 1 base and J gave up 5 bases; unmatched junction bases: 1. Germline V gene sequence: CDR1 LGHDT, CDR2 YNNKEL (reference sequence).

The rearrangement links TRBV19 to TRBJ2-1; D may correspond to TRBD1 or TRBD2 (5 bases each). CDR1 and CDR2 from the germline V gene are LNHDA and SQIVND (reference sequence). The CDR3 contains 15 residues. Between the trimmed V and J ends, which lost 4 bases and 2 bases, there was a span of 12 bases. Written as DNA, the CDR3 is TGTGCCAGTAGTACCCGGGACCCAGCCTACAATGAGCAGTTCTTC. It specifies CASSTRDPAYNEQFF. Together with reference TRBV19 and TRBJ2-1, the CDR3 gives the full variable domain: DGGITQSPKYLFRKEGQNVTLSCEQNLNHDAMYWYRQDPGQGLRLIYYSQIVNDFQKGDIAEGYSVSREKKESFPLTVTSAQKNPTAFYLCASSTRDPAYNEQFFGPGTRLTVL.

The CDR3 sequence is CASSLRKARGHQPQHF. For the CDR3, the DNA is TGTGCCAGCAGCTTGAGAAAGGCCCGGGGGCATCAGCCCCAGCATTTT. The chain uses TRBV5-6 and TRBJ1-5; TRBD1 might be the D (6 bases). Germline CDR1 is SGHDT and CDR2 is YYEEEE. The CDR3 is 16 amino acids. Trimming took off 1 base at V and 5 bases at J, with 16 bases between the two ends.

The J gene is TRBJ2-1, the V gene TRBV6-1; TRBD2 agrees at 10 bases. Unmatched junction bases numbered 8, after V lost 4 bases and J lost 5 bases. The CDR3 loop spans 16 amino acids. Per the germline V gene, CDR1 is MNHNS and CDR2 is SASEGT. The CDR3 coding sequence is TGTGCCAGCAGTGTCCTCGGACTAGCGGCGAACAATGAGCAGTTCTTC. This sequence encodes CASSVLGLAANNEQFF.

This clone appeared a single time. The chain carries TRBV4-1 and TRBJ2-2; D unresolved. CDR1 MGHRA and CDR2 YSYEKL come from the germline V gene. Trimming pared 4 bases from V and 5 bases from J, leaving 8 bases between. The length of the CDR3 is 13 residues. CDR3 DNA: TGCGCCAGCAGCCCGATGGGGACCGGGGAGCTGTTTTTT. Encoded protein: CASSPMGTGELFF.

V usage is TRBV5-4 and J usage is TRBJ1-1, with D unresolved. The CDR3 extends over 13 amino acids. V lost 5 bases, J lost 1 base, and 9 bases lay in between. Germline values: CDR1 SGHNT, CDR2 YYREEE (reference sequence). CDR3 in DNA: TGTGCCAGCAGTTCGTCGGGGAACACTGAAGCTTTCTTT. Translated, it gives CASSSSGNTEAFF.

The chain joins TRBV10-2 to TRBJ2-1, with 7 bases aligning to TRBD2. This CDR3 has 17 residues. V dropped 0 bases and J dropped 4; count of bases not matched to a gene: 9. Per germline, CDR1 WSHSY and CDR2 SAAADI. For the CDR3, the DNA is TGCGCCAGCAGTGAGTCGTCCGGGAGGCTGATTTACAATGAGCAGTTCTTC. Its translation: CASSESSGRLIYNEQFF.

This clone was observed a single time. The chain carries TRBV18 and TRBJ2-7, with 7 bases fitting TRBD1. There are 13 residues in the CDR3. Germline-derived CDR1 and CDR2 are KGHSH and LQKENI. The ends lost 3 bases at V and 7 bases at J; junction bases unmatched: 6. CDR3 sequence (DNA): TGTGCCAGCTCACCTCCGGGCAGGGGGGAGCAGTACTTC. As protein: CASSPPGRGEQYF. Full variable domain (outside the CDR3, taken from reference TRBV18 and TRBJ2-7): NAGVMQNPRHLVRRRGQEARLRCSPMKGHSHVYWYRQLPEEGLKFMVYLQKENIIDESGMPKERFSAEFPKEGPSILRIQQVVRGDSAAYFCASSPPGRGEQYFGPGTRLTVT.

The rearrangement uses TRBV13 and TRBJ1-2; D possibly corresponds to TRBD1 (5 bases). Germline CDR1 PRHDT, CDR2 FYEKMQ (reference sequence). V lost 3 bases and J lost 4, with 12 bases in between. CDR3 length equals 14 residues. The DNA for the CDR3 is TGTGCCAGCAGCTTTAGGCAGGGCATCTATGGCTACACCTTC. Translation: CASSFRQGIYGYTF.

The chain employs TRBV12-3 or TRBV12-4 and TRBJ1-2; tentatively, D is TRBD1 (6 bases). Trimming cost V 8 bases and J 5 bases, with 15 bases left between them. The CDR3 sequence is 13 residues long. Here the CDR3 DNA reads TGTGCCAGCTTCGAAGGGGGGGATTATGGCTACACCTTC. It encodes CASFEGGDYGYTF.